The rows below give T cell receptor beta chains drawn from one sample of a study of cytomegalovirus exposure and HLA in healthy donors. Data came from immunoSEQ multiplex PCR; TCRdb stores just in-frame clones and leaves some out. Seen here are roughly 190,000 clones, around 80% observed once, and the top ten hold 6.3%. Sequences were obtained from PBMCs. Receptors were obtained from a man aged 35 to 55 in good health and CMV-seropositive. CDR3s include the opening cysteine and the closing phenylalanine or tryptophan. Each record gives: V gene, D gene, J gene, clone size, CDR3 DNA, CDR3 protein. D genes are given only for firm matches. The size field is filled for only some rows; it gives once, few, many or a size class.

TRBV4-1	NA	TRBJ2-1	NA	TGCGCCAGCAGCAAATCAGGCCCCCCTATGTATGAGCAGTTCTTC	CASSKSGPPMYEQFF
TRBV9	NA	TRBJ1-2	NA	TGTGCCAGCAGCGCGTCTTTGGGGGGGAACTATGGCTACACCTTC	CASSASLGGNYGYTF
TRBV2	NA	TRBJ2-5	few	TGTGCCAGCAGTGAATTTGACATGATGGAGACCCAGTACTTC	CASSEFDMMETQYF
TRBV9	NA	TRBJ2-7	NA	TGTGCCAGCAGCGCCACGTTTACGGTCGGGGGCTCCTACGAGCAGTACTTC	CASSATFTVGGSYEQYF
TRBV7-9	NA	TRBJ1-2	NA	TGTGCCAGCAGCTTCCCGGGGGACTATGGCTACACCTTC	CASSFPGDYGYTF
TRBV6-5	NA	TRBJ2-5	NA	TGTGCCAGCAGAACTGAAGAGACCCAGTACTTC	CASRTEETQYF
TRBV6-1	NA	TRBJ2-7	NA	TGTGCCAGCAGTGTCCAGGCGGGGAACGAGCAGTACTTC	CASSVQAGNEQYF
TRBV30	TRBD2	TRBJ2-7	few	TGTGCCTGGAGTGGGACTAGCAAGGACGAGCAGTACTTC	CAWSGTSKDEQYF
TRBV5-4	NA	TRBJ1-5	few	TGTGCCAGCAGCACCAACAGGGATCAGCCCCAGCATTTT	CASSTNRDQPQHF
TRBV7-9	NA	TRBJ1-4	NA	TGTGCCAGCAGCAAGAGAGCAACTAATGAAAAACTGTTTTTT	CASSKRATNEKLFF
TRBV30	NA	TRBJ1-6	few	TGTGCCTGGAGTCCTACCCGTCCATCCCCACTGCGGCCCCTCCACTTT	CAWSPTRPSPLRPLHF
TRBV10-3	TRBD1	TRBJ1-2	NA	TGTGCCATCAGTGGGGACAGAAATTATGGCTACACCTTC	CAISGDRNYGYTF
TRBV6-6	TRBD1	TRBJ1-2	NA	TGTGCCAGCAGTTACCTGACAGGGAACTATGGCTACACCTTC	CASSYLTGNYGYTF
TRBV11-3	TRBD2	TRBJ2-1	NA	TGTGCCAGCAGCTCCTCGAGCGGGGGGTTCTCCTACAATGAGCAGTTCTTC	CASSSSSGGFSYNEQFF
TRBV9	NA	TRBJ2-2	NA	TGTGCCAGCAACAACAGGGTCGCCGGGGAGCTGTTTTTT	CASNNRVAGELFF
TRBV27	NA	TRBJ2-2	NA	TGTGCCAGCAGTTTAAACAGTTTTACCGGGGAGCTGTTTTTT	CASSLNSFTGELFF
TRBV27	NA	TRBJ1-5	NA	TGTGCCAGCACCCCCTGGGGGGGCGCGGGGCAGCCCCAGCATTTT	CASTPWGGAGQPQHF
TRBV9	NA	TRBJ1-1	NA	TGTGCCAGCAGCGTTGAGCCTTTAGCTGAAGCTTTCTTT	CASSVEPLAEAFF
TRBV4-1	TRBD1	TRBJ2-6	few	TGCGCCAGCACTGGGGACAGAGCTTCCTCTGGGGCCAACGTCCTGACTTTC	CASTGDRASSGANVLTF
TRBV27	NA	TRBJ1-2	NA	TGTGCCAGCAGTTTATCTGCATTCGAGGGCTACACCTTC	CASSLSAFEGYTF
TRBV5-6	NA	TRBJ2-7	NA	TGTGCCAGCAGCTCCTACGGGACTCCCCTGTTGTACGAGCAGTACTTC	CASSSYGTPLLYEQYF
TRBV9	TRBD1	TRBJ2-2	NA	TGTGCCAGCAGCGAATCCGGGACAGCGAACACCGGGGAGCTGTTTTTT	CASSESGTANTGELFF
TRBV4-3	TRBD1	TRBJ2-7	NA	TGCGCCAGCAGCCAAGGACAGGGGCGCTCCTACGAGCAGTACTTC	CASSQGQGRSYEQYF
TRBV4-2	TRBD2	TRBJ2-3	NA	TGTGCCAGCAGCCAAGGGGCTAGCGGGGGGCCAGGGGATACGCAGTATTTT	CASSQGASGGPGDTQYF
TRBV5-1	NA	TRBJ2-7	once	TGCGCCAGCAGCTTGACAGGGGAGGCCTACGAGCAGTACTTC	CASSLTGEAYEQYF
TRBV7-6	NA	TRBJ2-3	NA	TGTGCCAGCAGCTCAGGACAGAGCACAGATACGCAGTATTTT	CASSSGQSTDTQYF
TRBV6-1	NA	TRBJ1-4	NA	TGTGCCAGCAGCTACCAGGGGTTTAATGAAAAACTGTTTTTT	CASSYQGFNEKLFF
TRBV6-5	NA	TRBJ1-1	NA	TGTGCCAGCAGTGTTCAGGGTCGCACTGAAGCTTTCTTT	CASSVQGRTEAFF
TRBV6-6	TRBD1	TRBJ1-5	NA	TGTGCCAGCATACCAGGGGGCGGCAATCAGCCCCAGCATTTT	CASIPGGGNQPQHF
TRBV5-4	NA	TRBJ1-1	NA	TGTGCCAGCAGCTACCCGGGGGGCGGTGAAGCTTTCTTT	CASSYPGGGEAFF
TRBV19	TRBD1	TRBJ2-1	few	TGTGCCAGTAAGGCCTGGGGACAGGGTAACAATGAGCAGTTCTTC	CASKAWGQGNNEQFF
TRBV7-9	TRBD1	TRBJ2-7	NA	TGTGCCAGCGGAAATAGACAGGGAACTGACGACGAGCAGTACTTC	CASGNRQGTDDEQYF
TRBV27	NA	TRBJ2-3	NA	TGTGCCAGCAGTTTTAACCTAGCGAGCACAGATACGCAGTATTTT	CASSFNLASTDTQYF
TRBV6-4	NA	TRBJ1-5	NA	TGTGCCAGCAGTGACACAGTGGGGGGGTATCAGCCCCAGCATTTT	CASSDTVGGYQPQHF
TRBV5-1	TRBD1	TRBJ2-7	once	TGCGCCAGCAGTAGGGACAGGGTAGGCGAGCAGTACTTC	CASSRDRVGEQYF
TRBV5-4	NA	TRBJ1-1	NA	TGTGCCAGCAGCTTTGGAGGGAAGATGAACACTGAAGCTTTCTTT	CASSFGGKMNTEAFF
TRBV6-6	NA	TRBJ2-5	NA	TGTGCCAGCAGTTACGTACCAGGGGAGACCCAGTACTTC	CASSYVPGETQYF
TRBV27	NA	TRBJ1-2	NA	TGTGCCAGCAGTCCCTCTAATGGCTACACCTTC	CASSPSNGYTF
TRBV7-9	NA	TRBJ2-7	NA	TGTGCCACTATCTCTATGGGGCTTCGATACGAGCAGTACTTC	CATISMGLRYEQYF
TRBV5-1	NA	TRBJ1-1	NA	TGCGCCAGCAGCGGGGGCAGCACTGAAGCTTTCTTT	CASSGGSTEAFF
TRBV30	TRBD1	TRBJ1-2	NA	TGTGCCTGGAGTGTCGCCACAGGGGGCCCGAGCTACACCTTC	CAWSVATGGPSYTF
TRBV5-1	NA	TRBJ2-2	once	TGCGCCAGCAGCCGCCGGGGCACCGGGGAGCTGTTTTTT	CASSRRGTGELFF
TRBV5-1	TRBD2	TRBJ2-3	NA	TGCGCCAGCAGCTGGGGACTATCTACTACCACAGATACGCAGTATTTT	CASSWGLSTTTDTQYF
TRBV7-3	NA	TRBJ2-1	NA	TGTGCCAGCAGCCCATCAGGGGGGCGGTCCTACAATGAGCAGTTCTTC	CASSPSGGRSYNEQFF
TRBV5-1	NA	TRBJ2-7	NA	TGCGCCAGCAGCTTTACATCAGCCTACGAGCAGTACTTC	CASSFTSAYEQYF
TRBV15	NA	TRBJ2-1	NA	TGTGCCACCAGCAGAGATCCAGGCAATGAGCAGTTCTTC	CATSRDPGNEQFF
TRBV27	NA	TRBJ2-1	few	TGTGCCAGCAGTTTGATGAGCTCCTACAATGAGCAGTTCTTC	CASSLMSSYNEQFF
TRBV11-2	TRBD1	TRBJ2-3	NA	TGTGCCAGCAGCCCAGGGACAGGGGGCGTAGATACGCAGTATTTT	CASSPGTGGVDTQYF
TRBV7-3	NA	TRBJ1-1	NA	TGTGCCAGCAGCGGGACGGGGGGGGGCACTGAAGCTTTCTTT	CASSGTGGGTEAFF
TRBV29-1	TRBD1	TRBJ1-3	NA	TGCAGCGTTGAACGGGACAGCGGAAACACCATATATTTT	CSVERDSGNTIYF
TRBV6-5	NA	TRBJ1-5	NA	TGTGCCAGCAGTTACGTTTCCGGAGGTAATCAGCCCCAGCATTTT	CASSYVSGGNQPQHF
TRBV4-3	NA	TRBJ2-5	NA	TGCGCCAGCAGCCAAGCCATGACAGAAACCGGGACCCAGTACTTC	CASSQAMTETGTQYF
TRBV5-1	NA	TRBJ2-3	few	TGCGCCAGCAGCCCCGGGACAACAGATACGCAGTATTTT	CASSPGTTDTQYF
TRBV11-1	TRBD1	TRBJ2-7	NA	TGTGCCAGCAGTGGGACAGGGGGCAATTACGAGCAGTACTTC	CASSGTGGNYEQYF
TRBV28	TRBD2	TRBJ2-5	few	TGTGCCAGCAGCGGGGGGGGCGCAGGTCGGTCGGAGACCCAGTACTTC	CASSGGGAGRSETQYF